Listed here are 15 T cell receptor beta chains from one sample, sequenced in a study of technical replicates of blood from a few donors. Here immunoSEQ multiplex PCR was the method, and the copy in TCRdb shows in-frame clones only, minus some. This sample yields 95,000 to 100,000 clones, of which over 95% are seen a single time; approximately 0.2% belongs to the top ten. Sample: T cells isolated from PBMCs. All receptors derive from a human donor in good health.

This chain connects TRBV9 to TRBJ2-7, with TRBD1 matching 7 bases. Germline V gives CDR1 SGDLS, CDR2 YYNGEE. The junction had 13 bases not matched to a gene; V was cut back by 4 bases and J by 6 bases. The CDR3 contains 15 residues. The CDR3 loop reads CASSPSLDRVGEQYF. In nucleotides, the CDR3 is TGTGCCAGCAGCCCCAGTTTAGACAGGGTAGGCGAGCAGTACTTC. The full variable domain, its missing parts supplied by reference TRBV9 and TRBJ2-7, is DSGVTQTPKHLITATGQRVTLRCSPRSGDLSVYWYQQSLDQGLQFLIQYYNGEERAKGNILERFSAQQFPDLHSELNLSSLELGDSALYFCASSPSLDRVGEQYFGPGTRLTVT.

V is TRBV28 and J is TRBJ1-2; D ambiguous. This CDR3 is 15 amino acids long. Germline assignment: CDR1 MDHEN and CDR2 SYDVKM. The V end lost 2 bases, the J end lost 1 base, and 11 bases lay between the germline ends. CDR3 region: CASSLIPNSNYGYTF. The CDR3 DNA reads as TGTGCCAGCAGTTTAATCCCCAACAGTAACTATGGCTACACCTTC.

V is TRBV19 and J is TRBJ2-7, with 10 bases identical to TRBD2. The CDR3 is 15 amino acids. Looked up from germline, CDR1 is LNHDA and CDR2 is SQIVND (reference sequence). V trimming: 6 bases; J trimming: 2 bases; junction bases outside the gene matches: 7. The CDR3 DNA reads as TGTGCCAGTAGAGATCTAGCGGGGGACACCTACGAGCAGTACTTC. Translation: CASRDLAGDTYEQYF.

J is TRBJ2-5 and V is TRBV5-1, with TRBD2 matching over 7 bases. Germline V gives CDR1 SGHRS, CDR2 YFSETQ. V was clipped by 0 bases and J by 1 base; unmatched bases: 6. The CDR3 is 16 amino acids. CDR3 amino acids: CASSLGGSGTQETQYF. CDR3 nucleotide sequence: TGCGCCAGCAGCTTGGGGGGAAGCGGGACCCAAGAGACCCAGTACTTC.

Regarding this clone: Within the sample, other DNA sequences also encode this same CDR3. V is TRBV2 and J is TRBJ2-7; maybe TRBD1 (5 bases). The CDR3 spans 12 residues. The V gene lost 10 bases and the J gene lost 3 bases, with 13 bases spanning the gap. Germline CDR1 is SNHLY and CDR2 is FYNNEI. The CDR3 DNA reads as TGTGCCACCACAGTGGACATCTACGAGCAGTACTTC. Residues: CATTVDIYEQYF.

The chain carries TRBV4-1 and TRBJ2-1, with 10 bases aligning to TRBD2. This CDR3 has 15 amino acids. Germline V lookup: CDR1 MGHRA, CDR2 YSYEKL. Germline trimming cut 4 bases from V and 6 bases from J; bases unmatched to any gene: 6. CDR3 region: CASSLLAGNINEQFF. DNA for the CDR3: TGCGCCAGCAGCCTACTAGCGGGGAACATCAATGAGCAGTTCTTC.

The chain combines TRBV29-1 with TRBJ1-1, with D unresolved. Germline V CDR1 and CDR2: SQVTM, ANQGSEA. The CDR3 extends over 12 amino acids. V was pared by 6 bases and J by 3 bases, with 11 bases between. The CDR3 bases are TGCAGCGTCCTAACCCATCACACTGAAGCTTTCTTT. This translates into CSVLTHHTEAFF.

The V and J genes are TRBV11-3 and TRBJ2-7; the D is unclear. This CDR3 is 12 amino acids long. Looked up from germline, CDR1 is SGHNT and CDR2 is YENEEA. V was pared by 6 bases and J by 3 bases, with 9 bases between. CDR3 residues: CASSFSLYEQYF. CDR3 bases: TGTGCCAGCAGTTTCAGTCTCTACGAGCAGTACTTC.

V gene TRBV27 combines with J gene TRBJ1-6; no clear D. The germline V gene encodes CDR1 MNHEY and CDR2 SMNVEV (reference sequence). Trimming took off 4 bases at V and 0 bases at J, with 4 bases between the two ends. This CDR3 region has 14 residues. CDR3 loop: CASSSGSYNSPLHF. The CDR3 nucleotides read TGTGCCAGCAGTTCGGGCTCCTATAATTCACCCCTCCACTTT.

J is TRBJ2-2 and V is TRBV6-1, with 8 bases matching TRBD2. The CDR3 contains 15 residues. Germline V gene sequence: CDR1 MNHNS, CDR2 SASEGT. The junction had 6 bases not matched to a gene; V was cut back by 2 bases and J by 7 bases. The DNA for the CDR3 is TGTGCCAGCAGTGAATACGGCCGGGGGGGCGGGGAGCTGTTTTTT. The encoded protein is CASSEYGRGGGELFF.

This clone appeared once. This sequence joins TRBV14 and TRBJ2-7; D is possibly TRBD1 (6 bases). The germline V gene encodes CDR1 SGHDN and CDR2 FVKESK. Trimming cost V 4 bases and J 1 base, with 14 bases left between them. There are 15 residues in the CDR3. CDR3 sequence (DNA): TGTGCCAGCAGCCCTCTGGACAGATTGTCCTACGAGCAGTACTTC. It encodes CASSPLDRLSYEQYF.

CDR3 DNA sequence: TGCGCCAGCAGCCAAGTTTTCAGCAGGGGTCGGACTGAAGCTTTCTTT. This gives the protein CASSQVFSRGRTEAFF. J is TRBJ1-1 and V is TRBV4-1; D possibly corresponds to TRBD1 (6 bases). The CDR3 length is 16 residues. V was clipped by 1 base and J by 5 bases, with 17 bases between them. CDR1 is MGHRA, CDR2 YSYEKL, per germline.

This sequence joins TRBV6-1 and TRBJ2-1, with 8 bases identical to TRBD2. The CDR3 runs to 17 residues. The V gene end was trimmed by 3 bases and the J gene end by 0 bases; junction bases not matched to a gene: 7. Germline V gene sequence: CDR1 MNHNS, CDR2 SASEGT. CDR3 sequence (DNA): TGTGCCAGCAGTGACCAAGCGGGGGCCCTCTCCTACAATGAGCAGTTCTTC. Translated, it gives CASSDQAGALSYNEQFF.

The chain couples TRBV6-5 to TRBJ1-6; 9 bases map to TRBD1. CDR3 length equals 15 residues. J was trimmed by 9 bases and V by 5 bases; bases with no gene match: 8. Germline V CDR1 and CDR2: MNHEY, SVGAGI. The CDR3 DNA sequence: TGTGCCAGCAGTACACAGGGGGCGAAGGGTTCACCCCTCCACTTT. Translating gives CASSTQGAKGSPLHF.

This clone was counted once. The chain is built from TRBV28 and TRBJ2-1; TRBD1 might be the D (6 bases). Germline values: CDR1 MDHEN, CDR2 SYDVKM. Trimming pared 3 bases from V and 5 bases from J, leaving 11 bases between. The CDR3 has 14 amino acids. The CDR3 region has the DNA TGTGCCAGCAGTTTGGCAGGGGACCACAATGAGCAGTTCTTC. It is translated as CASSLAGDHNEQFF.